This TCR beta chain originates from a study of T cell responses to AZD1222 COVID-19 vaccine. Germline CDR1 is MNHEY and CDR2 is SVGEGT. The junction had 3 bases not matched to a gene; V was cut back by 4 bases and J by 7 bases. CDR3 length equals 14 residues. Generated by immunoSEQ multiplex PCR, the TCRdb table keeps only in-frame clones and is missing some. The sample contains 120,000 or so clones, around 87% of which appear only once. The sample consisted of peripheral blood, taken on day 0 of AZD1222 vaccination. This clonotype was sampled from an adult in good health. This chain uses TRBV6-2 or TRBV6-3 with TRBJ1-4, with TRBD1 matching 10 bases. The CDR3: CASSSGQGGEKLFF. As DNA, the CDR3 is TGTGCCAGCAGTTCCGGACAGGGGGGTGAAAAACTGTTTTTT.